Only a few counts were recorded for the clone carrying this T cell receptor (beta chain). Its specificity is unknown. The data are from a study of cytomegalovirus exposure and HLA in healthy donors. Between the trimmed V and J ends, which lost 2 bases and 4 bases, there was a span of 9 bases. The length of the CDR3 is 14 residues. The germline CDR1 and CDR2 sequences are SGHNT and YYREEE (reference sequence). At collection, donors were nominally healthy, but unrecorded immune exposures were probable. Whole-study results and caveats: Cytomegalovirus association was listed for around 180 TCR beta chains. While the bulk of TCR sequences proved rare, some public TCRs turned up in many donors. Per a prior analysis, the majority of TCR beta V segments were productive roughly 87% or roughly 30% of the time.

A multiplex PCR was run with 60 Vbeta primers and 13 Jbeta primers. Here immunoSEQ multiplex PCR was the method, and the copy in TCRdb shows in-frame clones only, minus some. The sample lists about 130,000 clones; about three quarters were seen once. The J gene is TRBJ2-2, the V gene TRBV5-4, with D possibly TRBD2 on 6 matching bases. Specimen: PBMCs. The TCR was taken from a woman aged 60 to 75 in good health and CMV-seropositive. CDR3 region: CASSFHGGTGELFF. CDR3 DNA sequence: TGTGCCAGCAGCTTTCACGGGGGCACCGGGGAGCTGTTTTTT.